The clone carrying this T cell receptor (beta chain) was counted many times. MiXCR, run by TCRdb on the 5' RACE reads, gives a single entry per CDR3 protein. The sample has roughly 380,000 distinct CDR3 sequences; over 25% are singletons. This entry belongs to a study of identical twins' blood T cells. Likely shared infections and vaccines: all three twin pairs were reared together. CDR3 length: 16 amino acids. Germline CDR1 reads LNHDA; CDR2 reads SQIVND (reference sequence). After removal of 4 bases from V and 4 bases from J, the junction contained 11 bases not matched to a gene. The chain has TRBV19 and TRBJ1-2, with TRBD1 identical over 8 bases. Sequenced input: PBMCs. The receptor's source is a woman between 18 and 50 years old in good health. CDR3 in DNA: TGTGCCAGTAGTACACCTCAGGCAGGGGGCTCCTATGGCTACACCTTC. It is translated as CASSTPQAGGSYGYTF.